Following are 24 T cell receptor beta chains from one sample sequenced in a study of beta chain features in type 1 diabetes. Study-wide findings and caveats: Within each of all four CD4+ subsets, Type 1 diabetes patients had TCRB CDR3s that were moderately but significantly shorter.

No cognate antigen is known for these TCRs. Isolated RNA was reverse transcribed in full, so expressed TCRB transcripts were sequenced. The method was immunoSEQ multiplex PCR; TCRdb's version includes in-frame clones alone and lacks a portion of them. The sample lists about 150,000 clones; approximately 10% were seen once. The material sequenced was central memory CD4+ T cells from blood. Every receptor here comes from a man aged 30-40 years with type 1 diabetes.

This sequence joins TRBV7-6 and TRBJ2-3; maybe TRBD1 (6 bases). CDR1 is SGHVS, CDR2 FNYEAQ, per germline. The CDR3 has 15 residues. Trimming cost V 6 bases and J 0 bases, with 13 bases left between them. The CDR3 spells CASSRRQVSTDTQYF. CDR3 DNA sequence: TGTGCCAGCAGTCGGCGACAGGTTAGCACAGATACGCAGTATTTT.

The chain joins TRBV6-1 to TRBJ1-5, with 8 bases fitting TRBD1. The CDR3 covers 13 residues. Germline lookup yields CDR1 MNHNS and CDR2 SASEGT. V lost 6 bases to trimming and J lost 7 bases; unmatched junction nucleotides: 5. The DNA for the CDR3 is TGTGCCAGCAGGCCGGGACAGGACCAGCCCCAGCATTTT. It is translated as CASRPGQDQPQHF.

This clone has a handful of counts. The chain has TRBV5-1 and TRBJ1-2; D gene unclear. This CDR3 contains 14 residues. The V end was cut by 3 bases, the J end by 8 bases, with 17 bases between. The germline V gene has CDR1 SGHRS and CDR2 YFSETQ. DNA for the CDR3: TGCGCCAGCAGCTGGTTTGGTAGGGAGGAAGGCTACACCTTC. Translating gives CASSWFGREEGYTF.

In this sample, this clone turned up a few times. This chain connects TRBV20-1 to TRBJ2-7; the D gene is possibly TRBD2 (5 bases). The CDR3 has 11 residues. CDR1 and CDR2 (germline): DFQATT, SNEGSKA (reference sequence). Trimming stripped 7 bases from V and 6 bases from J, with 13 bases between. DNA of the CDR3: TGCAGTGTTCACCGGCGGGCCGAGCAGTACTTC. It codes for CSVHRRAEQYF.

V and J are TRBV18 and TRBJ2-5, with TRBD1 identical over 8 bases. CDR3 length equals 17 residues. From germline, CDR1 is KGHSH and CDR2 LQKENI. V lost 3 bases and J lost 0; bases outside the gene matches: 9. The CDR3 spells CASSPGDRTSYQETQYF. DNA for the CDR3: TGTGCCAGCTCACCCGGGGACAGGACTTCGTACCAAGAGACCCAGTACTTC. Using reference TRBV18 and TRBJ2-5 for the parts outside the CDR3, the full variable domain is NAGVMQNPRHLVRRRGQEARLRCSPMKGHSHVYWYRQLPEEGLKFMVYLQKENIIDESGMPKERFSAEFPKEGPSILRIQQVVRGDSAAYFCASSPGDRTSYQETQYFGPGTRLLVL.

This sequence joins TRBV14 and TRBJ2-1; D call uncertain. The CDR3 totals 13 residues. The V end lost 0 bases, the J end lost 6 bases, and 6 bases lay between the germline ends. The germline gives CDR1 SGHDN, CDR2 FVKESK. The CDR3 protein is CASSQERRNEQFF. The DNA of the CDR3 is TGTGCCAGCAGCCAAGAGAGGCGCAATGAGCAGTTCTTC. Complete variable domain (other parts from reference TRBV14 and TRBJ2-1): EAGVTQFPSHSVIEKGQTVTLRCDPISGHDNLYWYRRVMGKEIKFLLHFVKESKQDESGMPNNRFLAERTGGTYSTLKVQPAELEDSGVYFCASSQERRNEQFFGPGTRLTVL.

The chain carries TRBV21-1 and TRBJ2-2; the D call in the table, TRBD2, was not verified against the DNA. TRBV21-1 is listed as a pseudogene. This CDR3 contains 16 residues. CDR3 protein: CASSKCRTRGPGELFF. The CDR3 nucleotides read TGTGCCAGCAGCAAATGCCGGACTAGAGGTCCCGGGGAGCTGTTTTTT.

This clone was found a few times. CDR3 sequence reads: CASSFWAAADTQYF. CDR3 in DNA: TGTGCCAGCAGCTTCTGGGCAGCCGCGGATACGCAGTATTTT. This sequence joins TRBV7-8 and TRBJ2-3, with D unclear. The V and J ends lost 3 bases and 6 bases respectively, with 13 bases between them. This CDR3 comprises 14 residues. The germline V gene has CDR1 SGHVS and CDR2 FQNEAQ.

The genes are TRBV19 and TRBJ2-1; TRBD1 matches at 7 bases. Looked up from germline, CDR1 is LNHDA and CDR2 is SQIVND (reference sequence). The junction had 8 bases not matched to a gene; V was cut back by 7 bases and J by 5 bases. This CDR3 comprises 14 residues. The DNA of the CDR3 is TGTGCCAGTACCCTAGGGGGCTACAACAATGAGCAGTTCTTC. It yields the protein CASTLGGYNNEQFF. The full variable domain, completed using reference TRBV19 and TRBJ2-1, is DGGITQSPKYLFRKEGQNVTLSCEQNLNHDAMYWYRQDPGQGLRLIYYSQIVNDFQKGDIAEGYSVSREKKESFPLTVTSAQKNPTAFYLCASTLGGYNNEQFFGPGTRLTVL.

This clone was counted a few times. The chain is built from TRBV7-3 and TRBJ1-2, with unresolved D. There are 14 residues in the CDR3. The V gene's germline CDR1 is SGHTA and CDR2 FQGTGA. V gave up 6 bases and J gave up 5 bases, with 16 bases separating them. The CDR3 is CASSPQPGFYGYTF. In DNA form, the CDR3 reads TGTGCCAGCAGTCCCCAACCGGGGTTTTATGGCTACACCTTC. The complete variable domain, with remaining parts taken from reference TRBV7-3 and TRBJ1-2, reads GAGVSQTPSNKVTEKGKYVELRCDPISGHTALYWYRQSLGQGPEFLIYFQGTGAADDSGLPNDRFFAVRPEGSVSTLKIQRTERGDSAVYLCASSPQPGFYGYTFGSGTRLTVV.

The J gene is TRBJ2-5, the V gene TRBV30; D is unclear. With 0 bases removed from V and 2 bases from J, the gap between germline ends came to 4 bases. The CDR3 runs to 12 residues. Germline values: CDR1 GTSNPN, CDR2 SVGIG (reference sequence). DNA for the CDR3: TGTGCCTGGAGTGTCGGGCAAGAGACCCAGTACTTC. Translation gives CAWSVGQETQYF.

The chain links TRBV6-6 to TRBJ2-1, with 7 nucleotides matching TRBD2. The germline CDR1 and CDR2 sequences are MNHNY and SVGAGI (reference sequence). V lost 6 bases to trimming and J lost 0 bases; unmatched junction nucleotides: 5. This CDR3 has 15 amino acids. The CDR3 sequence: CASRALAASYNEQFF. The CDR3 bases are TGTGCCAGCAGGGCGCTAGCGGCCTCCTACAATGAGCAGTTCTTC.

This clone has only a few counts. CDR3 sequence reads: CASSLGGLDQPQHF. The CDR3 nucleotides are TGTGCCAGCAGCTTAGGGGGCCTTGATCAGCCCCAGCATTTT. The rearrangement links TRBV5-4 to TRBJ1-5, with 7 bases fitting TRBD1. V was clipped by 2 bases and J by 5 bases; unmatched bases: 4. Looked up from germline, CDR1 is SGHNT and CDR2 is YYREEE (reference sequence). The CDR3 covers 14 residues.

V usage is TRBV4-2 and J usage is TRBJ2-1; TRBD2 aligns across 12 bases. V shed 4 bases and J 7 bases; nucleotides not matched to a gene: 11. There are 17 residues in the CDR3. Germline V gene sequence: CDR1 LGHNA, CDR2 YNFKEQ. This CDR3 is CASSPFLTSGSRNEQFF. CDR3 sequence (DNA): TGTGCCAGCAGCCCATTTTTGACTAGCGGGAGTCGAAATGAGCAGTTCTTC.

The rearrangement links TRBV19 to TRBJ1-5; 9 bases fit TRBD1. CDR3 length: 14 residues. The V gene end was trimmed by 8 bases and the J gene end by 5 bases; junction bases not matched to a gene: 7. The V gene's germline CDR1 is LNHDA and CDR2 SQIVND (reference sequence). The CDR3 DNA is TGTGCCAGTGAGGAGGGGGACAGGGATCAGCCCCAGCATTTT. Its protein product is CASEEGDRDQPQHF.

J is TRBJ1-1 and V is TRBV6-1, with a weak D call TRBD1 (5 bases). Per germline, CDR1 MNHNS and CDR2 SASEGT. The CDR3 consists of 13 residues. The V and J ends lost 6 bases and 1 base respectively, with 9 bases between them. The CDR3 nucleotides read TGTGCCAGCAGGATACAGGCGAACACTGAAGCTTTCTTT. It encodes CASRIQANTEAFF.

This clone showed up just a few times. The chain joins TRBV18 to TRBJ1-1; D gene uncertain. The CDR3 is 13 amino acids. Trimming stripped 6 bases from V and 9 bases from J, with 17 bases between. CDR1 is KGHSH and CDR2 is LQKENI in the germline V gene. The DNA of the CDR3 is TGTGCCAGCTCTCCCGGGAAGGACCGAAAAGCTTTCTTT. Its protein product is CASSPGKDRKAFF.

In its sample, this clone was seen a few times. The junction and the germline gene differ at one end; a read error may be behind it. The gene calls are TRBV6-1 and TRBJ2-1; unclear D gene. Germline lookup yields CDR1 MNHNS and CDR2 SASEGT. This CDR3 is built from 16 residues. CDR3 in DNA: TGTGCCATCAGTGACCCCGCTAAGAGCTCCTACAATGAGCAGTTCTTC. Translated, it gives CAISDPAKSSYNEQFF.

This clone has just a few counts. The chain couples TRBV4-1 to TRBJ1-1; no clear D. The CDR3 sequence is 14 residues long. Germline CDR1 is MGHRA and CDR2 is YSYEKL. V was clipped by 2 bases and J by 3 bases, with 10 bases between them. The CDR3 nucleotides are TGCGCCAGCAGCCAAATCTGGCCAGACACTGAAGCTTTCTTT. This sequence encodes CASSQIWPDTEAFF.

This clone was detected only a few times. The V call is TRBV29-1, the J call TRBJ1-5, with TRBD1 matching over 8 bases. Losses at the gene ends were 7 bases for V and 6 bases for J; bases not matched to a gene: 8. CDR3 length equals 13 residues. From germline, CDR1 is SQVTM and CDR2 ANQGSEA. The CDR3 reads CSAETGVGQPQHF. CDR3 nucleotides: TGCAGCGCCGAGACAGGGGTAGGTCAGCCCCAGCATTTT. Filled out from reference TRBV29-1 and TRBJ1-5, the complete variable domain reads SAVISQKPSRDICQRGTSLTIQCQVDSQVTMMFWYRQQPGQSLTLIATANQGSEATYESGFVIDKFPISRPNLTFSTLTVSNMSPEDSSIYLCSAETGVGQPQHFGDGTRLSIL.

CDR3 in amino acids: CASRDSGGNYGYTF. The CDR3, as DNA: TGTGCCAGCAGAGATTCGGGAGGGAACTATGGCTACACCTTC. The chain has TRBV25-1 and TRBJ1-2; D is uncertain. The V end lost 6 bases, the J end lost 2 bases, and 13 bases lay between the germline ends. Germline V gives CDR1 MGHDK, CDR2 SYGVNS. This CDR3 comprises 14 residues.

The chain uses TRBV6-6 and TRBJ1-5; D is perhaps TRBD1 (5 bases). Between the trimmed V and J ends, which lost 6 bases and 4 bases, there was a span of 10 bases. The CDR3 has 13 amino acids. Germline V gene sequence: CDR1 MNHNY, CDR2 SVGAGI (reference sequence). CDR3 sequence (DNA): TGTGCCAGCAGCCGACAGACTAATCAGCCCCAGCATTTT. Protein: CASSRQTNQPQHF.

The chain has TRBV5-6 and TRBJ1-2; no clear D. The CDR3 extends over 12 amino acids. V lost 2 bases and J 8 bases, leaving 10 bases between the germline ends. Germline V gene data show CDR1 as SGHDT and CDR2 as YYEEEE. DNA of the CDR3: TGTGCCAGCAGCTTTCCATTACAGGGCTACACCTTC. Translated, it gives CASSFPLQGYTF.

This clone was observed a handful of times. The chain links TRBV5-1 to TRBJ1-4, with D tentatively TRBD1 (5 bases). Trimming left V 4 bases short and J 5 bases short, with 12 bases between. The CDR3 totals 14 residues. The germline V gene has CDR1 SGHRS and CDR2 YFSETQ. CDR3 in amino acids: CASSPGRENEKLFF. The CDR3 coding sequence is TGCGCCAGCAGCCCAGGGCGCGAAAATGAAAAACTGTTTTTT.